The 24 T cell receptor beta chains listed next were all sequenced from one sample in a study of cytomegalovirus exposure and HLA in healthy donors. 13 Jbeta primers and 60 Vbeta primers were used for the PCR. Assay: immunoSEQ multiplex PCR; the TCRdb copy retains only in-frame clones and omits some. This sample yields about 150,000 clones, of which roughly 80% are seen a single time; about 2.5% belongs to the top ten. The sequencing input was PBMCs. These receptors were obtained from a male donor in good health and CMV-seronegative.

This CDR3 is CASAEGTGFYEQYF. The CDR3 DNA sequence: TGCGCCAGCGCCGAGGGGACAGGGTTTTATGAGCAGTACTTC. This chain uses TRBV10-1 with TRBJ2-5, with 9 bases that match TRBD1. Germline CDR1 and CDR2: WNHNN and SYGVQD (reference sequence). Trimming at V came to 8 bases and at J to 11 bases, leaving 15 bases not matched to a gene. This CDR3 region has 14 residues.

This chain links TRBV2 with TRBJ1-4; D is perhaps TRBD1 (6 bases). V was cut by 8 bases and J by 8 bases, with 18 bases left in between. The CDR3 totals 14 residues. Per the germline V gene, CDR1 is SNHLY and CDR2 is FYNNEI. In DNA form, the CDR3 reads TGTGCCAGCGCCGACAGGCGCCCCGGGGAAAAACTGTTTTTT. Translation: CASADRRPGEKLFF.

The chain uses TRBV19 and TRBJ1-1; 7 bases are shared with TRBD1. CDR3 length: 15 residues. J gave up 5 bases and V 5 bases, and 11 bases lay outside the gene matches. In germline, CDR1 is LNHDA, CDR2 SQIVND (reference sequence). CDR3 sequence: CASSPGQSLGTEAFF. The CDR3 DNA is TGTGCCAGTAGTCCGGGACAGTCCTTGGGGACTGAAGCTTTCTTT.

The rearrangement links TRBV11-3 to TRBJ2-1; 7 bases agree with TRBD2. The CDR3 has 14 amino acids. Germline V gives CDR1 SGHNT, CDR2 YENEEA. The ends lost 4 bases at V and 3 bases at J; junction bases unmatched: 3. In DNA, the CDR3 is TGTGCCAGCAGCTCTTCGGGGGGCTACAATGAGCAGTTCTTC. Amino acids: CASSSSGGYNEQFF.

The V call is TRBV23-1, the J call TRBJ1-5; no definite D call. TRBV23-1 is designated an ORF whose function remains uncertain. The CDR3 is made up of 13 amino acids. Trimming removed 4 bases at V and 2 bases at J, with 6 bases between. The CDR3 nucleotides are TGCGCCAGCAGTCGAGAAGGCAATCAGCCCCAGCATTTT. Encoded protein: CASSREGNQPQHF.

This clone has more than one count but fewer than ten. This chain uses TRBV4-1 with TRBJ1-1; 7 nucleotides align to TRBD1. The V and J ends lost 3 bases and 0 bases, in that order; junction bases with no gene match: 4. Germline CDR1 is MGHRA and CDR2 is YSYEKL. The CDR3 contains 15 residues. CDR3 region: CASSQQQGMNTEAFF. In nucleotides, the CDR3 is TGCGCCAGCAGCCAGCAACAGGGGATGAACACTGAAGCTTTCTTT.

The chain links TRBV7-9 to TRBJ1-1; tentatively, D is TRBD1 (6 bases). The V and J ends lost 4 bases and 7 bases respectively, with 10 bases between them. Germline values: CDR1 SEHNR, CDR2 FQNEAQ (reference sequence). This CDR3 spans 12 amino acids. The CDR3 coding sequence is TGTGCCAGCAGCTCAGGACAGCTTGAAGCTTTCTTT. Protein product: CASSSGQLEAFF.

This sequence joins TRBV11-3 and TRBJ2-1, with TRBD1 identical over 10 bases. In germline, CDR1 is SGHNT, CDR2 YENEEA. The junction had 5 bases not matched to a gene; V was cut back by 5 bases and J by 1 base. The CDR3 contains 16 residues. The CDR3, as DNA: TGTGCCAGCAGCACAGGACAGGGGGTATCCTACAATGAGCAGTTCTTC. As protein: CASSTGQGVSYNEQFF.

V and J are TRBV9 and TRBJ2-3; D not certain. The germline V gene has CDR1 SGDLS and CDR2 YYNGEE. The CDR3 extends over 16 amino acids. Trimming took 6 bases from V and 0 from J, leaving 17 bases between them. CDR3 sequence reads: CASNPTPRVSTDTQYF. The CDR3 coding sequence is TGTGCCAGCAACCCAACCCCTCGAGTTAGCACAGATACGCAGTATTTT.

The CDR3 reads CASRWTGENSPLHF. The CDR3 DNA follows: TGCGCCAGCAGGTGGACAGGGGAAAATTCACCCCTCCACTTT. The rearrangement joins TRBV5-1 to TRBJ1-6; TRBD1 aligns across 9 bases. After removal of 5 bases from V and 7 bases from J, the junction contained 4 bases not matched to a gene. CDR1 is SGHRS and CDR2 is YFSETQ in the germline V gene. This CDR3 comprises 14 residues.

The chain recombines TRBV10-3 with TRBJ1-3; no definite D call. CDR3 length: 14 amino acids. V gave up 3 bases and J gave up 1 base, with 7 bases separating them. The germline V gene has CDR1 ENHRY and CDR2 SYGVKD. The CDR3 DNA reads TGTGCCATCAGTGACGTTAGTTCTGGAAACACCATATATTTT. Residues: CAISDVSSGNTIYF.

Concerning this clone itself: One end of the junction is discordant with germline, which a read error may explain. The chain employs TRBV4-2 and TRBJ2-6; 7 bases are shared with TRBD2. This CDR3 is built from 18 residues. Germline loops: CDR1 LGHNA, CDR2 YNFKEQ. The CDR3 DNA reads TGTGCCAGCAGCTCCTGGACTAGTCTGAGCTCTGGGGCCAACGGCCTGACTTTC. Translated, it gives CASSSWTSLSSGANGLTF.

This sequence joins TRBV7-6 and TRBJ2-7; D is possibly TRBD2 (6 bases). The germline V gene encodes CDR1 SGHVS and CDR2 FNYEAQ. The germline V and J ends were trimmed by 5 bases and 2 bases, with 13 bases remaining between them. The CDR3 sequence is 14 residues long. This CDR3 is CASSQGLETYEQYF. CDR3 DNA: TGTGCCAGCAGCCAGGGACTGGAGACCTACGAGCAGTACTTC.

The chain's CDR3 is CANSRGASYEQYF. The CDR3 nucleotides are TGTGCCAACAGCAGGGGGGCCTCCTACGAGCAGTACTTC. This chain links TRBV6-1 with TRBJ2-7; TRBD1 might be the D (7 bases). V was pared by 10 bases and J by 0 bases, with 13 bases between. The germline V gene encodes CDR1 MNHNS and CDR2 SASEGT. This CDR3 contains 13 residues.

This clone was counted once. J is TRBJ2-7 and V is TRBV6-1, with 7 positions matching TRBD2. The V segment lost 2 bases and the J segment 8 bases; nucleotides outside the gene matches: 12. The V gene's germline CDR1 is MNHNS and CDR2 SASEGT. CDR3 length: 15 amino acids. CDR3 protein: CASSESFGEGIKQYF. The DNA of the CDR3 is TGTGCCAGCAGTGAATCTTTCGGGGAGGGGATTAAGCAGTACTTC.

The chain recombines TRBV27 with TRBJ1-2; TRBD1 might be the D (6 bases). Germline V gives CDR1 MNHEY, CDR2 SMNVEV (reference sequence). There are 14 residues in the CDR3. V was pared by 5 bases and J by 7 bases, with 17 bases between. As DNA, the CDR3 is TGTGCCAGCAGTCCAACCCCGGGGGGCCTTGGCTACACCTTC. Its protein is CASSPTPGGLGYTF.

The chain has TRBV11-2 and TRBJ1-3; 7 bases fit TRBD1. Germline V gives CDR1 SGHAT, CDR2 FQNNGV. The trim removed 2 bases at V and 2 bases at J, leaving 12 bases unmatched. The CDR3 sequence is 18 residues long. The CDR3 sequence is CASSLTQQMTGPGNTIYF. The CDR3 bases are TGTGCCAGCAGCTTAACCCAGCAGATGACAGGGCCTGGAAACACCATATATTTT.

The V gene is TRBV27, the J gene TRBJ1-3, with D possibly being TRBD1 (6 bases). This CDR3 spans 15 amino acids. The germline V gene has CDR1 MNHEY and CDR2 SMNVEV (reference sequence). Trimming left V 4 bases short and J 4 bases short, with 14 bases between. CDR3 sequence reads: CASSSTTGYGNTIYF. CDR3 nucleotides: TGTGCCAGCAGTTCCACCACAGGGTACGGAAACACCATATATTTT.

The V call is TRBV9, the J call TRBJ2-1; 7 positions agree with TRBD1. The germline V gene has CDR1 SGDLS and CDR2 YYNGEE. This CDR3 contains 15 residues. Germline trimming cut 2 bases from V and 2 bases from J; bases unmatched to any gene: 4. For the CDR3, the DNA is TGTGCCAGCAGCGTCCACAGGGGTCCCTACAATGAGCAGTTCTTC. Translating it yields CASSVHRGPYNEQFF.

This clone appeared a few times. V usage is TRBV6-1 and J usage is TRBJ2-4, with D unclear. The CDR3 loop spans 13 amino acids. V was clipped by 6 bases and J by 6 bases, with 12 bases between them. Germline values: CDR1 MNHNS, CDR2 SASEGT. The CDR3 bases are TGTGCCAGCAGATTCCCCGGTGGAAACATTCAGTACTTC. Amino acid sequence: CASRFPGGNIQYF.

The chain links TRBV11-2 to TRBJ2-7; 8 bases agree with TRBD1. After removal of 5 bases from V and 3 bases from J, the junction contained 0 bases not matched to a gene. Germline V lookup: CDR1 SGHAT, CDR2 FQNNGV. The CDR3 sequence is 12 residues long. The CDR3 DNA follows: TGTGCCAGCAGCGGACAGGGCTACGAGCAGTACTTC. It translates to CASSGQGYEQYF.

This rearrangement joins TRBV19 to TRBJ2-1, with D tentatively TRBD2 (5 bases). Between the trimmed V and J ends, which lost 1 base and 6 bases, there was a span of 13 bases. Germline V gene lookup returns CDR1 LNHDA and CDR2 SQIVND (reference sequence). There are 15 residues in the CDR3. CDR3 sequence: CASSIATTDSNEQFF. CDR3 coding DNA: TGTGCCAGTAGTATAGCGACTACCGATTCCAATGAGCAGTTCTTC.

This clone was seen only a few times. CDR3 sequence: CASSLGLTGENEKLFF. The CDR3, as DNA: TGCGCCAGCAGCTTAGGCCTTACAGGGGAAAATGAAAAACTGTTTTTT. The rearrangement links TRBV5-1 to TRBJ1-4, with 7 bases matching TRBD1. The germline V gene encodes CDR1 SGHRS and CDR2 YFSETQ. The ends lost 2 bases at V and 5 bases at J; junction bases unmatched: 9. The CDR3 consists of 16 residues. Complete variable domain (other parts from reference TRBV5-1 and TRBJ1-4): KAGVTQTPRYLIKTRGQQVTLSCSPISGHRSVSWYQQTPGQGLQFLFEYFSETQRNKGNFPGRFSGRQFSNSRSEMNVSTLELGDSALYLCASSLGLTGENEKLFFGSGTQLSVL.

The J gene is TRBJ2-1, the V gene TRBV29-1; D is perhaps TRBD2 (7 bases). The CDR3 loop spans 17 amino acids. Germline CDR1 and CDR2: SQVTM and ANQGSEA. V dropped 7 bases and J dropped 0 bases, with 22 bases sitting between them. The CDR3 DNA reads as TGCAGCGCTGGGAGGGGGTATTATCCCAGCTCCTACAATGAGCAGTTCTTC. Its translation: CSAGRGYYPSSYNEQFF.